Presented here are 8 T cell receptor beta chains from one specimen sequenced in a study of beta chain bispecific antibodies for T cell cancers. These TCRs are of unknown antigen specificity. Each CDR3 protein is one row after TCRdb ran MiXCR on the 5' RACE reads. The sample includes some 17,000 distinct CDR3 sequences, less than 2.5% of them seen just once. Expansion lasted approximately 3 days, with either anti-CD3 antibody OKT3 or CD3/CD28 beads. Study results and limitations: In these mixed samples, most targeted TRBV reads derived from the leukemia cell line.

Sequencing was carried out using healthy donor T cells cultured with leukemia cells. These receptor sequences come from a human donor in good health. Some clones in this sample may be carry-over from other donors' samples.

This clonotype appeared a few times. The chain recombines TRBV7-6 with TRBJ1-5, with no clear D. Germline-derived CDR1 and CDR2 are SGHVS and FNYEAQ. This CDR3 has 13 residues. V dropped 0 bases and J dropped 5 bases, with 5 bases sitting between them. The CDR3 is CASSLALDQPQHF. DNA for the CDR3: TGTGCCAGCAGCTTAGCATTGGATCAGCCCCAGCATTTT.

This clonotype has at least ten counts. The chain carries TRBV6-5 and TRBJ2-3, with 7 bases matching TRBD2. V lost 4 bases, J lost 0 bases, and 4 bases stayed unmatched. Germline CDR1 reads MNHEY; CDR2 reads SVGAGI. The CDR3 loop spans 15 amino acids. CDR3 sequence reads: CASSSRAGSTDTQYF. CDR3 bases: TGTGCCAGCAGTTCCCGAGCGGGAAGCACAGATACGCAGTATTTT.

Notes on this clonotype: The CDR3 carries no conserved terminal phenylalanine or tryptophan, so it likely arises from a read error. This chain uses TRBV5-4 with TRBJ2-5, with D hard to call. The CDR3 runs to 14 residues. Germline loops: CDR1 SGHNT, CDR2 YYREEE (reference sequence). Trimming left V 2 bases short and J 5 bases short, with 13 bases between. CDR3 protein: CASSFDDIVETQYY. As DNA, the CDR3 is TGTGCCAGCAGCTTCGACGACATAGTGGAGACCCAGTACTAC.

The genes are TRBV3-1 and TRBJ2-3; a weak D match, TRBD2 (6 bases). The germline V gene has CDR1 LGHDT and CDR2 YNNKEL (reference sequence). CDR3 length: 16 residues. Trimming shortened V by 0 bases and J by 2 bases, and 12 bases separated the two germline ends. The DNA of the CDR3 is TGTGCCAGCAGCCAAGATAATGGCGGGGACACAGATACGCAGTATTTT. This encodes CASSQDNGGDTDTQYF.

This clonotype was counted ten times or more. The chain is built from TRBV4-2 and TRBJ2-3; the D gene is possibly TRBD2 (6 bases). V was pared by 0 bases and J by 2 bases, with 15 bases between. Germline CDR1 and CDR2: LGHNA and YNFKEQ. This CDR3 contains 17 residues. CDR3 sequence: CASSQDYSGFNTDTQYF. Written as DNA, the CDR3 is TGTGCCAGCAGCCAAGATTACAGCGGGTTCAACACAGATACGCAGTATTTT.

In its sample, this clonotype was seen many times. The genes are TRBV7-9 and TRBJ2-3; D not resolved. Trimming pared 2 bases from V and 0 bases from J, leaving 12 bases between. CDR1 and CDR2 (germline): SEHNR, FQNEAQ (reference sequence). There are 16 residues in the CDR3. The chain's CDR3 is CASSLTTSSSTDTQYF. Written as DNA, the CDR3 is TGTGCCAGCAGCTTAACGACTTCCTCTAGCACAGATACGCAGTATTTT.

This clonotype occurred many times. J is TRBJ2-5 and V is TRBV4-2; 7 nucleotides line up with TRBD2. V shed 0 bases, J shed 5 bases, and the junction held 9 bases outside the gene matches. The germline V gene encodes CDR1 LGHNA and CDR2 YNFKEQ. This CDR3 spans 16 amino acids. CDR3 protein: CASSQDFTGGSETQYF. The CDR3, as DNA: TGTGCCAGCAGCCAAGATTTCACGGGGGGTTCGGAGACCCAGTACTTC.

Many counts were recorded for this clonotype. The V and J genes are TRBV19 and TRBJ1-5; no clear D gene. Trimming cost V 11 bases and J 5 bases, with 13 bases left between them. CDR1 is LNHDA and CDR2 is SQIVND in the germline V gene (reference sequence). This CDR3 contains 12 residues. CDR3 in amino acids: CASGLGHQPQHF. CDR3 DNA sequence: TGTGCCTCGGGTTTGGGCCATCAGCCCCAGCATTTT. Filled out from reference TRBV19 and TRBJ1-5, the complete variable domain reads DGGITQSPKYLFRKEGQNVTLSCEQNLNHDAMYWYRQDPGQGLRLIYYSQIVNDFQKGDIAEGYSVSREKKESFPLTVTSAQKNPTAFYLCASGLGHQPQHFGDGTRLSIL.